This T cell receptor beta chain was found in a study of cytomegalovirus exposure and HLA in healthy donors (dated by TCRdb to 2016 to 2017). The study in broad terms: In an earlier analysis of about 560 of the donors, 276 Gb of sequence data and roughly 100 million unique TCR beta sequences from about 179 million T cells were reported. Roughly 320 gigabases of sequencing data and roughly 80 million unique TCR sequences made up an early release that covered roughly 670 HLA-typed donors. Of the approximately 400 genotyped donors, around 81% fell in the genetic ancestry cluster associated with self-reported Caucasian donors. The study aimed to test whether cataloging public T cell receptors could reveal signatures of past pathogen exposure. The study used immunosequencing to profile the T cell repertoires of 666 subjects and linked those repertoires to cytomegalovirus serostatus. A separate validation cohort of roughly 120 different subjects was used in addition to the roughly 670-subject first cohort. The study combined high-throughput TCR immunosequencing, statistical association of individual TCRs with disease status, and machine learning to predict cytomegalovirus infection status. A later analysis re-examined previously published TCR beta repertoires from just over 650 donors and added high-resolution HLA genotyping to investigate patterns of TCR occurrence. The later analysis used no new phenotypic data to find candidate immune exposures, relying instead on TCR beta sequences and their occurrence across donors. To decide whether each TCR beta V gene segment behaved as functional or pseudogenic, an earlier analysis of some 540 of the donors relied on high-throughput TCR beta sequencing. Alongside the repertoire data, information on donor age, sex, ethnicity and CMV serostatus was compiled. A later genetic analysis used genome-wide SNP genotypes for about three fifths of the 666 donors, treating that subset as a discovery cohort. Every discovery cohort repertoire had been produced on one sequencing platform. Both class I and class II loci were covered by HLA typing, at four-digit resolution. Typing coverage varied by locus: about 620-630 donors for A, B, C, DRB1 and DQB1; approximately 500 for DQA1; over 600 for DPA1; around 490 for DPB1. Roughly five DR-DQ haplotypes were handled as single units for association and clustering because linkage in the cohort was strong. Among a few hundred genotyped donors of the cohort, an average of about 240,000 unique TCR beta nucleotide sequences were sequenced per donor, roughly 20% of them non-productive.

Receptor libraries were prepared by the immunoSEQ multiplex PCR assay. For the multiplex PCR, a mixture combining 60 forward primers for TCR Vbeta segments and 13 reverse primers for TCR Jbeta segments was used. A multiplex PCR assay on genomic DNA amplified the CDR3 region of rearranged TCR beta genes. On the Illumina HiSeq System, the amplified TCR beta libraries were sequenced as 87-base-pair reads. The original pipeline was this. In a later analysis, tens of millions of unique TCR beta chains were counted across the approximately 640 repertoires, and roughly 11 million of these chains were shared by at least two donors. To remove PCR and sequencing errors, raw reads were error-corrected and collapsed into unique sequences using a nearest-neighbor algorithm that merged closely related sequences. Alignment of CDR3 sequences to IMGT reference sequences was used to assign V, D and J gene segments. For a sequence to be retained, a match of at least six nucleotides was required to both a V gene segment and a J gene segment. A rearrangement counted as productive if the CDR3 had no stop codons and remained in frame with V and J, and every other rearrangement counted as non-productive. CDR3 was defined by IMGT convention, running from the second conserved V-encoded cysteine to the conserved J-encoded phenylalanine. The earlier analysis of about 500 of the donors excluded sequences that lacked an unambiguous match to a single V gene segment. An earlier analysis of almost 600 of the donors classified V segments as functional when productive rearrangements were above 56.7% and as segregating when the standard deviation between donors was above 5%. A statistical classification framework was built for diagnosing cytomegalovirus status from the catalog of TCR beta chain sequences. A later analysis assigned V and J genes by comparing TCR nucleotide sequences with IMGT/GENE-DB human TR gene sequences. The TCRdist pipeline was used in a later analysis to assign CDR3 sequences and most-parsimonious VDJ recombination scenarios. In a later analysis, each TCR beta chain was defined by its CDR3 amino acid sequence together with its V-gene family, and reads lacking a unique V-gene family were excluded. In a later analysis, 500 to 650 highly shared, low-generation-probability nucleotide sequences were removed to address suspected cross-contamination and a sequencing artifact. In a later analysis, a clonal expansion index for each public chain was calculated from normalized within-repertoire ranks of inferred template counts. In a later analysis, generation probabilities were computed with a VDJ recombination model fitted to out-of-frame rearrangements, and the resulting probabilities were checked against IGoR. A later analysis scored TCR-TCR, TCR-HLA and TCR-CMV co-occurrence with hypergeometric tests, applying a repertoire-size bias correction to TCR pairs. To estimate false discovery rates, a later analysis permuted the HLA or CMV assignments 20 times. In a later analysis, co-occurring TCRs were grouped using DBSCAN, and TCRdist sequence similarity was added for clustering within HLA-allele-positive subsets. Repertoires with fewer than 30,000 or more than 120,000 public chains were left out of co-occurrence clustering, as were roughly five repertoires with anomalous nucleotide sharing. The source is immuneACCESS, and TCRdb retained only in-frame sequences with V and J called. Part of the clones is not carried over; for the studies checked, unresolved V genes explain less than half of this, and the remainder is unexplained. V, J and clone size are taken as reported in that table, and D and trimming were inferred from the DNA itself. The sample includes roughly 200,000 clones, with around 80% observed a single time. In total, the top ten clones hold 4.4% of the sample.

The paper's findings and limits, for the study overall: When HLA alleles, especially DR and DQ, strongly co-occurred, attributing TCR associations to individual alleles was difficult. Three of the identified cytomegalovirus-associated TCR beta chains were confirmed in vitro to be specific for cytomegalovirus antigens. Several of the top co-occurrence clusters appeared to be linked to parvovirus B19, influenza, CMV and Epstein-Barr virus, according to a later analysis. HLA typing was unavailable for some donors at each locus, so association tests used only the typed subset. In an earlier analysis of 587 of the donors, most TCR beta V segments appeared in productive rearrangements about 87% or about 30% of the time, broadly matching IMGT annotations. In the study, 150 to 200 TCR beta chains were listed as associated with cytomegalovirus. In both the original and validation cohorts, the classifier was reported to diagnose cytomegalovirus status with high specificity and sensitivity. A cluster of highly shared sequence variants was judged likely to be a technical artifact of the sequencing pipeline. In a later analysis, the rate of TCR association differed among HLA loci, with DRB1 alleles having the most associated TCRs and HLA-C alleles having the fewest. In this cohort, only TCR beta chains were sequenced, and detectable features were limited by the absence of alpha or paired-chain data. The 87-base-pair reads could not distinguish some IMGT-functional V segments, including TRBV6-2 and TRBV6-3, so those segments were excluded. Most TCR sequences were seen in very few donors, while some public TCRs were found in many individuals. According to a later genetic analysis, donors in an Asian-associated ancestry cluster had fewer N-insertions in productive TCRs than the approximately 700-donor mean. Linkage disequilibrium might explain the correlated functional status among segregating V segments, but an unknown experimental factor could not be ruled out. The earlier analysis of some 540 of the donors excluded fewer than 20 rarely observed V segments, including chromosome 9 orphons, because counts were too low. In a later analysis, HLA-associated TCR beta chains showed more clonal expansion and lower generation probabilities than non-associated chains that were equally common. In a later genetic analysis, a missense DCLRE1C variant was associated with V-gene and J-gene trimming of TCR beta chains, and the association was replicated in an independent cohort. The authors suggested that the approach could potentially be generalized to other disease states and immunological phenotypes. For the cohort, immune exposure information was limited to CMV serostatus. Presence/absence analyses assumed roughly uniform sequencing depth across donors, an assumption that may not hold. In a later analysis, around 17,000 TCR beta sequences were associated with specific HLA alleles at a false discovery rate of 0.05. A later analysis found that most CMV-associated TCR beta chains appeared HLA-restricted, with HLA associations seemingly driven largely by CMV exposure. A further reported finding was that TCR beta sequences accurately predicted the HLA-A and HLA-B alleles for most subjects in the first cohort.

Between the V and J ends, shortened by 0 bases and 8 bases respectively, the junction contains 5 bases. Spanning cysteine to phenylalanine, the CDR3 consists of 13 amino acids. Left in the record is the CDR3 DNA by itself, 39 bases read in frame from the first base. CDR1 and CDR2 (LGHNA, YSLEER) derive from the germline V gene. The cohort consisted of more than 650 healthy bone marrow donors. Cohort members were all nominally healthy when sampled, although unrecorded immune exposures were likely present. The donor tested CMV seropositive and was one of the 289 seropositive cohort members. Each donor provided a peripheral blood sample, and peripheral blood mononuclear cells were used for TCR beta sequencing. Genomic DNA was extracted from the blood cell samples with the Qiagen DNeasy Blood Extraction Kit. Worth noting for this clone: There is no known antigen for this receptor. No per-base quality is available; no much larger clone lies one base away.

The V and J segments used are TRBV4-3 and TRBJ1-6; there is no confident call for the D gene. The sequence came from a woman in her thirties in good health and CMV-seropositive. What was sequenced was PBMCs. The CDR3 region: CASSQDSDSPLHF. At the DNA level, the sequence is TGCGCCAGCAGCCAAGATTCCGATTCACCCCTCCACTTT.